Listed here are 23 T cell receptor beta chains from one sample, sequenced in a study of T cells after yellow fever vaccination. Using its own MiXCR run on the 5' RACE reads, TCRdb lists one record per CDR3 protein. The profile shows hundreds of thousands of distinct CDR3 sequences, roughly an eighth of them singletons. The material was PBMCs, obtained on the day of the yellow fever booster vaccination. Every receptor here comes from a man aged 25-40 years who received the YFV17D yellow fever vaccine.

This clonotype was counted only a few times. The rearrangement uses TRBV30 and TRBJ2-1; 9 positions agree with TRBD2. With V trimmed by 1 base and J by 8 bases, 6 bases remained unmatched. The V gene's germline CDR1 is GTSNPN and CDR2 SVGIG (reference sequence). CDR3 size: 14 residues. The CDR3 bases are TGTGCCTGGAGTGGCCCGGGACTAGCCTATGAGCAGTTCTTC. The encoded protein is CAWSGPGLAYEQFF.

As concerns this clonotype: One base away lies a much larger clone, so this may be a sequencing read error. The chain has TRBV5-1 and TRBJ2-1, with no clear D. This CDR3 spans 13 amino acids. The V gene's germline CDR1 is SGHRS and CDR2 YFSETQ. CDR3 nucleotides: TGCGCCAGCAGCCTCAGATCCTACACTGAGCAGTTCTTC. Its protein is CASSLRSYTEQFF.

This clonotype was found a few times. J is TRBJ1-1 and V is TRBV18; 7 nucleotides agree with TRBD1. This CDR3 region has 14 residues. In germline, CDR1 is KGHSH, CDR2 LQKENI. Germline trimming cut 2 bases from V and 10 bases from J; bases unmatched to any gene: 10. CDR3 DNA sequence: TGTGCCAGCTCACCATGGAGGGAAACAGGGGTAGCTTTCTTT. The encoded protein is CASSPWRETGVAFF.

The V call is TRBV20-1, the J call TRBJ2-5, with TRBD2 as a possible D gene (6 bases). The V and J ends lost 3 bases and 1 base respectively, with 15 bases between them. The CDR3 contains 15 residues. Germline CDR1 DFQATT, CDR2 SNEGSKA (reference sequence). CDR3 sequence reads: CSARVPSRGQETQYF. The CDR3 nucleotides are TGCAGTGCTAGGGTCCCCTCGCGGGGCCAAGAGACCCAGTACTTC.

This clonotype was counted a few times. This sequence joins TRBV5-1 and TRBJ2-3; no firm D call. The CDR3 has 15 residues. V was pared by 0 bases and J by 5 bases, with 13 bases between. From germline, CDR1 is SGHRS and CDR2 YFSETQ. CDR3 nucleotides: TGCGCCAGCAGCTTGGGTTCCGGGTCAAAAGATACGCAGTATTTT. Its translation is CASSLGSGSKDTQYF. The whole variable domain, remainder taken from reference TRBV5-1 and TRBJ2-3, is KAGVTQTPRYLIKTRGQQVTLSCSPISGHRSVSWYQQTPGQGLQFLFEYFSETQRNKGNFPGRFSGRQFSNSRSEMNVSTLELGDSALYLCASSLGSGSKDTQYFGPGTRLTVL.

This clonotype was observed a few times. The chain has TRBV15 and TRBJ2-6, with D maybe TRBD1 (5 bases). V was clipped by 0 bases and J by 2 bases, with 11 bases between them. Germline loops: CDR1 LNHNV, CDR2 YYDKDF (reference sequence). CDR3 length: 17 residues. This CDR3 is CATSRDPRDPGANVLTF. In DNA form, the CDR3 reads TGTGCCACCAGCAGAGATCCCAGGGATCCTGGGGCCAACGTCCTGACTTTC.

The CDR3: CASDFTSEGSRQYF. The CDR3 DNA sequence: TGTGCCAGCGACTTTACAAGTGAGGGTTCGCGCCAGTACTTC. The chain employs TRBV12-3 or TRBV12-4 and TRBJ2-5; TRBD2 is a possible D gene (5 bases). The ends were cut back, 8 bases at V and 10 bases at J, with 23 bases in the middle. The CDR3 covers 14 residues.

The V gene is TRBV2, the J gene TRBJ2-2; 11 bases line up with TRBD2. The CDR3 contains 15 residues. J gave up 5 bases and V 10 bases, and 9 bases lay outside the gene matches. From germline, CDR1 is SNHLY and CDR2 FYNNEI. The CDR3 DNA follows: TGTGCCACCCCAAGGCTAGCGGGAGGAACCGGGGAGCTGTTTTTT. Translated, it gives CATPRLAGGTGELFF.

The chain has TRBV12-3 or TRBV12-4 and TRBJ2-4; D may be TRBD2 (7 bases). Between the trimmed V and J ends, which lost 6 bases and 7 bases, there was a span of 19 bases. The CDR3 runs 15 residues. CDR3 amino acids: CASSVWGGAGNIQYF. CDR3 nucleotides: TGTGCCAGCAGCGTATGGGGGGGGGCTGGGAACATTCAGTACTTC.

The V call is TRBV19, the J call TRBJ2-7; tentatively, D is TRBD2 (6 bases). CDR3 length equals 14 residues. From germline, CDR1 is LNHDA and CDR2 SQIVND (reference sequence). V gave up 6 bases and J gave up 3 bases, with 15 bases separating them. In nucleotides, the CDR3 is TGTGCCAGTAGCCCCGCGGGGCGCCGCTACGAGCAGTACTTC. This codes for CASSPAGRRYEQYF.

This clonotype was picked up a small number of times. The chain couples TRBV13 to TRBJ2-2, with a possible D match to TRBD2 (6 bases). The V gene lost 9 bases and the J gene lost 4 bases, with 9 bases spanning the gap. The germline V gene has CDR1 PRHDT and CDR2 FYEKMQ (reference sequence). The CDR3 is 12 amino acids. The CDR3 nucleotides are TGTGCCAGTTTAGCGGTCACCGGGGAGCTGTTTTTT. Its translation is CASLAVTGELFF.

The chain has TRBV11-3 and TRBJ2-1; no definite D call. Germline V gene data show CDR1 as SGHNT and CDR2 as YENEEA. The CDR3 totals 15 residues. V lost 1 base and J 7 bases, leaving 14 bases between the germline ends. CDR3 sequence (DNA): TGTGCCAGCAGCTTAGGCCACAACGGGTGGAATGAGCAGTTCTTC. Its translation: CASSLGHNGWNEQFF. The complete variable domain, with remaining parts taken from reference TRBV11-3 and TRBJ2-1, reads EAGVVQSPRYKIIEKKQPVAFWCNPISGHNTLYWYLQNLGQGPELLIRYENEEAVDDSQLPKDRFSAERLKGVDSTLKIQPAELGDSAVYLCASSLGHNGWNEQFFGPGTRLTVL.

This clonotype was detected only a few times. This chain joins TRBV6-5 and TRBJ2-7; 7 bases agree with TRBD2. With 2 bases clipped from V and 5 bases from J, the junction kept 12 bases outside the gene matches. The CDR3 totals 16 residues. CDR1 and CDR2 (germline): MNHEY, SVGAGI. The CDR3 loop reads CASSYRVGRESHEQYF. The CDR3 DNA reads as TGTGCCAGCAGTTACAGAGTTGGGCGGGAGTCCCACGAGCAGTACTTC.

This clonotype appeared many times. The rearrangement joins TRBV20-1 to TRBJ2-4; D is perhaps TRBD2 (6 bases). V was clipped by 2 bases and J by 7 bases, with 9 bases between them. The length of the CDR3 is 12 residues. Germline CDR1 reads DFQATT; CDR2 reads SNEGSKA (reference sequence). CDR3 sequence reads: CSARFGGNIQYF. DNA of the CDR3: TGCAGTGCTAGATTCGGGGGTAACATTCAGTACTTC.

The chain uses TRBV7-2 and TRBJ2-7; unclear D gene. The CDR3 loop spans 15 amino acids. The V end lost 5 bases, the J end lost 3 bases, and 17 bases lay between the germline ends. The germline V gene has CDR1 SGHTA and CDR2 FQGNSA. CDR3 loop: CASSHSATIYYEQYF. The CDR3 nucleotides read TGTGCCAGCAGCCACAGCGCGACCATCTACTACGAGCAGTACTTC.

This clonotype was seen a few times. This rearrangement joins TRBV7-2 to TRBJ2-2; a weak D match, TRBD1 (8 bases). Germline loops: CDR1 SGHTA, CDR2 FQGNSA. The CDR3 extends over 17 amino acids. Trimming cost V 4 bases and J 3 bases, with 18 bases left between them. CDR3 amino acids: CASSYAGGLADTGELFF. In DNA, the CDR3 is TGTGCCAGCAGCTACGCAGGGGGCCTAGCGGACACCGGGGAGCTGTTTTTT.

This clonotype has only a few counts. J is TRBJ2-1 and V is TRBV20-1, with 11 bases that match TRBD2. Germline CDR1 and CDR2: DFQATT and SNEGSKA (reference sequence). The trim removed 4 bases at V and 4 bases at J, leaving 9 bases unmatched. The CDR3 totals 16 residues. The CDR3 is CSANVAGGQSYNEQFF. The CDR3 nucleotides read TGCAGTGCTAATGTAGCGGGAGGGCAAAGTTACAATGAGCAGTTCTTC.

The CDR3 loop is CASSLGLQAMGYGYTF. CDR3 DNA sequence: TGTGCCAGCAGCTTGGGACTTCAGGCAATGGGGTATGGCTACACCTTC. This rearrangement joins TRBV5-4 to TRBJ1-2, with D unclear. The CDR3 is made up of 16 amino acids. Trimming left V 0 bases short and J 5 bases short, with 17 bases between. Germline loops: CDR1 SGHNT, CDR2 YYREEE (reference sequence).

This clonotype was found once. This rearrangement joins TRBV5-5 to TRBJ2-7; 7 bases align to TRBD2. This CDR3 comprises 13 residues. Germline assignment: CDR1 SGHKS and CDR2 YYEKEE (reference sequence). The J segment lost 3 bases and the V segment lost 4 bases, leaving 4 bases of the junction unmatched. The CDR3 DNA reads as TGTGCCAGCAGCCGTGGACTAGTCTACGAGCAGTACTTC. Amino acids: CASSRGLVYEQYF.

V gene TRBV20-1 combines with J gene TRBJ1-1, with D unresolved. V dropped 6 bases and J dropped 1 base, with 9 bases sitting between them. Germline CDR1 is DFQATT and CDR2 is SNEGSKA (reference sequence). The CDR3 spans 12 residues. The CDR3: CSAMLRNTEAFF. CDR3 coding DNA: TGCAGTGCCATGCTGAGGAACACTGAAGCTTTCTTT.

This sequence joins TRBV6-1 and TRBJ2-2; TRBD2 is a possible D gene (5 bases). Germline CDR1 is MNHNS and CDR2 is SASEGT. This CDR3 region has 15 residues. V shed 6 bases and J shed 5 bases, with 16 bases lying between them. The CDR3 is CASRLASKGTGELFF. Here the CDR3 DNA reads TGTGCCAGCAGGCTAGCTTCCAAAGGAACCGGGGAGCTGTTTTTT.

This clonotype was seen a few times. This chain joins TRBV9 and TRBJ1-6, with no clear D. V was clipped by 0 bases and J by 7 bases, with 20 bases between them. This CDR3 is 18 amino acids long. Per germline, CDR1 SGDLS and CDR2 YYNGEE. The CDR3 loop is CASSVDGGGRTLNSPLHF. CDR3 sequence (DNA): TGTGCCAGCAGCGTAGACGGTGGCGGCCGCACTCTGAATTCACCCCTCCACTTT.

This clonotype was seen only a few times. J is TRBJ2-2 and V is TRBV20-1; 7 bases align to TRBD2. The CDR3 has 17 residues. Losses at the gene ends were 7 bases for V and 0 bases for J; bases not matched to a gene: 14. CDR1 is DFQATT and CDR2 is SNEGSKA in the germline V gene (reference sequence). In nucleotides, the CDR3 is TGCAGTGTACTAACCTACAGTGGGAGGGCGAACACCGGGGAGCTGTTTTTT. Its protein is CSVLTYSGRANTGELFF.